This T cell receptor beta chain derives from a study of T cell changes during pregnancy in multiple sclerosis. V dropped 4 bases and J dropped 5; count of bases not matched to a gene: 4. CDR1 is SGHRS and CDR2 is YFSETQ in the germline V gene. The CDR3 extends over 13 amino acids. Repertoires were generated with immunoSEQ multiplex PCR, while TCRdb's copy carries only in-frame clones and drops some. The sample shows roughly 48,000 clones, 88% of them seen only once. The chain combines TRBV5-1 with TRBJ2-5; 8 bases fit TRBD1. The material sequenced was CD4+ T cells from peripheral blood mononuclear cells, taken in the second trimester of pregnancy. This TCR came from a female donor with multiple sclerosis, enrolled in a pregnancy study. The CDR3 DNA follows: TGCGCCAGCAGCCCAGGGGGCCGGGAGACCCAGTACTTC. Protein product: CASSPGGRETQYF.